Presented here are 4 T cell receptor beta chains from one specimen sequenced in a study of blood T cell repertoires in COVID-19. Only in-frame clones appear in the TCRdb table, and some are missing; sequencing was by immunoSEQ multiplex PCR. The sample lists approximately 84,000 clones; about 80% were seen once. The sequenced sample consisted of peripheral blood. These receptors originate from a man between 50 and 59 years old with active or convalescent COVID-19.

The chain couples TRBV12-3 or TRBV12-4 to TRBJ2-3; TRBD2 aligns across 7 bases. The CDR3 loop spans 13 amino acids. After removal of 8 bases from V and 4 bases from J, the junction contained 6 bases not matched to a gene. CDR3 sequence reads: CASALGGADTQYF. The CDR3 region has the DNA TGTGCCAGCGCCCTGGGGGGGGCAGATACGCAGTATTTT.

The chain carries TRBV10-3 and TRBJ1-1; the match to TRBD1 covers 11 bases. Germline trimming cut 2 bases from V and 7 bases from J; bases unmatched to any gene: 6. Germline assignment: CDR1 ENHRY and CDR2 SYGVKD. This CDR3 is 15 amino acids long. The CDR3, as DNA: TGTGCCATCAGTGAGGGGGACAGGGGGGAAATTGAAGCTTTCTTT. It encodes CAISEGDRGEIEAFF.

This CDR3 is CASSIVAPGYGYTF. In nucleotides, the CDR3 is TGTGCCAGTAGTATAGTAGCCCCGGGGTATGGCTACACCTTC. The rearrangement links TRBV19 to TRBJ1-2; D remains unclear. CDR1 and CDR2 from the germline V gene are LNHDA and SQIVND (reference sequence). Trimming removed 1 base at V and 5 bases at J, with 11 bases between. The CDR3 is made up of 14 amino acids.

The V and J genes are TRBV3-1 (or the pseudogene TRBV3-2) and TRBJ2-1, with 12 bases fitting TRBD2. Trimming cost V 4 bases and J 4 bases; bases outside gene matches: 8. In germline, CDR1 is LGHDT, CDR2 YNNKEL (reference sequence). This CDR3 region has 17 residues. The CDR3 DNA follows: TGTGCCAGCAGCCTACTCGCTAGCGGGGGGGGTTACAATGAGCAGTTCTTC. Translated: CASSLLASGGGYNEQFF.